This T cell receptor beta chain was found in a study of blood T cells in healthy people across ages. Germline V gene lookup returns CDR1 DFQATT and CDR2 SNEGSKA (reference sequence). V shed 0 bases and J shed 4 bases, with 16 bases lying between them. The length of the CDR3 is 16 residues. With regard to this clonotype: The antigen is not known.

A second PCR of 7 to 11 cycles used a sample-barcoded 5' primer and a J-beta primer mix. A single record per CDR3 protein comes from TCRdb applying MiXCR to the 5' RACE reads. This sample yields 800,000 or so distinct CDR3 sequences, of which 46% are seen a single time; around a sixth belongs to the top ten. General observations from the study: Older individuals had lower TCR beta diversity per million T cells (the decline was roughly linear). Unsorted PBMCs prevented conclusive naive versus antigen-experienced comparison.

This TCR was sampled from a man older than 75 in good health. The sequenced sample consisted of blood. V and J are TRBV20-1 and TRBJ1-5; D remains unclear. The chain's CDR3 is CSARDRATPFNQPQHF. The CDR3, as DNA: TGCAGTGCTAGAGATAGGGCGACACCCTTTAATCAGCCCCAGCATTTT.